These 21 T cell receptor beta chains were sequenced from one sample in a study of T-cell reconstitution after alpha-beta-depleted transplantation in children. It was with unique molecular identifiers that the TCRbeta library was prepared. MiXCR was run by TCRdb on the PCR reads, yielding one entry per CDR3 protein. Found here are hundreds of thousands of distinct CDR3 sequences, about 15% of them singletons; the top ten hold around 4.5%. The specimen comprised PBMCs, mostly from graft donor cells, sampled 360 days after TCRalphabeta/CD19-depleted stem cell transplant. These receptors were collected from a male patient younger than 18 who had a stem cell transplant for acute lymphoblastic leukemia, so the T cells may come from the graft donor.

This chain connects TRBV28 to TRBJ2-1; D gene ambiguous. The V gene's germline CDR1 is MDHEN and CDR2 SYDVKM. Trimming removed 7 bases at V and 6 bases at J, with 13 bases between. This CDR3 contains 13 residues. DNA for the CDR3: TGTGCCAGCACCTGGACCGTACTCAATGAGCAGTTCTTC. Encoded protein: CASTWTVLNEQFF.

The chain employs TRBV10-3 and TRBJ2-5; D is unresolved. The CDR3 runs 13 residues. With 2 bases removed from V and 4 bases from J, the gap between germline ends came to 8 bases. Germline V lookup: CDR1 ENHRY, CDR2 SYGVKD. The CDR3 spells CAISERPGETQYF. In nucleotides, the CDR3 is TGTGCCATCAGTGAGCGGCCCGGAGAGACCCAGTACTTC.

This clonotype showed up many times. V is TRBV20-1 and J is TRBJ1-5, with D tentatively TRBD1 (5 bases). Trimming pared 6 bases from V and 5 bases from J, leaving 20 bases between. Germline-derived CDR1 and CDR2 are DFQATT and SNEGSKA (reference sequence). The CDR3 totals 15 residues. The DNA for the CDR3 is TGCAGTGCCGCGGACACCCACACCCTCCATCAGCCCCAGCATTTT. It is translated as CSAADTHTLHQPQHF.

The chain employs TRBV5-1 and TRBJ2-5; D is perhaps TRBD2 (5 bases). The CDR3 sequence is 12 residues long. The germline V and J ends were trimmed by 0 bases and 11 bases, with 11 bases remaining between them. CDR1 and CDR2 from the germline V gene are SGHRS and YFSETQ. CDR3 bases: TGCGCCAGCAGCTTGGTTAGCGCCCAGCAGTACTTC. It encodes CASSLVSAQQYF. Combining the CDR3 with reference TRBV5-1 and TRBJ2-5 gives the whole variable domain KAGVTQTPRYLIKTRGQQVTLSCSPISGHRSVSWYQQTPGQGLQFLFEYFSETQRNKGNFPGRFSGRQFSNSRSEMNVSTLELGDSALYLCASSLVSAQQYFGPGTRLLVL.

Points on this clonotype: The CDR3 end shows no conserved phenylalanine or tryptophan, and so a read error is likely. The rearrangement links TRBV7-9 to TRBJ1-3; possible D gene TRBD1, 5 bases. V was trimmed by 0 bases and J by 4 bases, leaving 7 bases between them. The germline gives CDR1 SEHNR, CDR2 FQNEAQ (reference sequence). The CDR3 consists of 14 residues. CDR3 in amino acids: CASSLAGTGNTIYV. The CDR3 coding sequence is TGTGCCAGCAGCTTAGCAGGGACCGGAAACACCATATATGTT.

This clonotype was counted many times. V is TRBV9 and J is TRBJ2-3; the match to TRBD2 covers 10 bases. V shed 0 bases, J shed 6 bases, and the junction held 13 bases outside the gene matches. CDR3 length: 18 amino acids. CDR1 is SGDLS, CDR2 YYNGEE, per germline. CDR3 loop: CASSVEERSGRASDTQYF. The CDR3 DNA is TGTGCCAGCAGCGTAGAAGAAAGGAGCGGGAGGGCGTCTGATACGCAGTATTTT.

The chain employs TRBV20-1 and TRBJ2-3; D possibly corresponds to TRBD1 (6 bases). This CDR3 contains 15 residues. CDR1 is DFQATT, CDR2 SNEGSKA, per germline (reference sequence). V was cut by 0 bases and J by 0 bases, with 10 bases left in between. CDR3: CSARDGGRSTDTQYF. The CDR3 DNA is TGCAGTGCTAGAGATGGGGGCAGGAGCACAGATACGCAGTATTTT.

This clonotype was counted a few times. CDR3 in DNA: TGCAGCGTTTTCGACAGGGGGCGCAGGGACACTGAAGCTTTCTTT. This sequence encodes CSVFDRGRRDTEAFF. This chain joins TRBV29-1 and TRBJ1-1; 10 nucleotides agree with TRBD1. CDR3 length equals 15 residues. J was trimmed by 3 bases and V by 5 bases; bases with no gene match: 9. Germline V gene sequence: CDR1 SQVTM, CDR2 ANQGSEA.

The chain uses TRBV6-5 and TRBJ1-1, with D maybe TRBD1 (6 bases). The CDR3 has 14 amino acids. V was trimmed by 2 bases and J by 1 base, leaving 8 bases between them. The germline V gene has CDR1 MNHEY and CDR2 SVGAGI. CDR3 coding DNA: TGTGCCAGCAGTTACCGGGGGGCGAACACTGAAGCTTTCTTT. Translated, it gives CASSYRGANTEAFF.

This clonotype was seen a handful of times. The rearrangement links TRBV5-1 to TRBJ1-2; 9 positions agree with TRBD1. The germline CDR1 and CDR2 sequences are SGHRS and YFSETQ. J lost 5 bases, V lost 5 bases, and 7 bases had no gene match. The CDR3 totals 14 residues. The CDR3 nucleotides read TGCGCCAGCAGGCCGGGACAGGGTACTTATGGCTACACCTTC. Translating it yields CASRPGQGTYGYTF.

In this sample, this clonotype turned up once. The gene calls are TRBV9 and TRBJ2-1, with D unclear. Trimming stripped 0 bases from V and 10 bases from J, with 20 bases between. Germline V CDR1 and CDR2: SGDLS, YYNGEE. The CDR3 has 16 amino acids. CDR3 nucleotides: TGTGCCAGCAGCGTAGGCGACGGCCTCCGCGGATTCGAGCAGTTCTTC. Translated, it gives CASSVGDGLRGFEQFF.

The V gene is TRBV19, the J gene TRBJ1-1; tentatively, D is TRBD1 (5 bases). Trimming stripped 3 bases from V and 1 base from J, with 24 bases between. This CDR3 comprises 19 residues. Germline lookup yields CDR1 LNHDA and CDR2 SQIVND (reference sequence). The CDR3: CASSIPGRRDPWGNTEAFF. In DNA form, the CDR3 reads TGTGCCAGTAGTATCCCAGGCCGGCGGGACCCATGGGGGAACACTGAAGCTTTCTTT.

V usage is TRBV5-1 and J usage is TRBJ2-3; D is possibly TRBD2 (5 bases). The CDR3 runs to 16 residues. Trimming removed 3 bases at V and 5 bases at J, with 19 bases between. The germline gives CDR1 SGHRS, CDR2 YFSETQ. The CDR3 loop is CASSSPWGVDIDTQYF. DNA of the CDR3: TGCGCCAGCAGCTCGCCTTGGGGAGTAGACATAGATACGCAGTATTTT.

The V gene is TRBV11-2, the J gene TRBJ2-7; D remains ambiguous. CDR1 and CDR2 (germline): SGHAT, FQNNGV. The CDR3 length is 13 residues. V was clipped by 3 bases and J by 1 base, with 7 bases between them. The CDR3 is CASSFSTSYEQYF. In DNA form, the CDR3 reads TGTGCCAGCAGCTTCTCTACTTCCTACGAGCAGTACTTC. The full variable domain, rest sourced from reference TRBV11-2 and TRBJ2-7, is EAGVAQSPRYKIIEKRQSVAFWCNPISGHATLYWYQQILGQGPKLLIQFQNNGVVDDSQLPKDRFSAERLKGVDSTLKIQPAKLEDSAVYLCASSFSTSYEQYFGPGTRLTVT.

This chain uses TRBV3-1 with TRBJ2-1; 10 nucleotides agree with TRBD2. In germline, CDR1 is LGHDT, CDR2 YNNKEL (reference sequence). This CDR3 comprises 13 residues. The DNA of the CDR3 is TGTGCGATCGATGGACTAGCGGTCAATGAGCAGTTCTTC. This codes for CAIDGLAVNEQFF.

This clonotype has only a few counts. This chain links TRBV7-8 with TRBJ2-5; perhaps TRBD2 as D (5 bases). Germline lookup yields CDR1 SGHVS and CDR2 FQNEAQ. Trimming shortened V by 1 base and J by 3 bases, and 9 bases separated the two germline ends. This CDR3 is built from 14 residues. The CDR3 DNA follows: TGTGCCAGCAGCTTAGTTGTGGGAGAAGAGACCCAGTACTTC. Its protein product is CASSLVVGEETQYF.

The chain has TRBV12-3 or TRBV12-4 and TRBJ2-3, with 13 bases that match TRBD2. Trimming took 6 bases from V and 4 from J; bases not matched to a gene: 16. This CDR3 has 19 residues. The CDR3 region is CASRSPGLAGRRSADTQYF. DNA for the CDR3: TGTGCCAGCAGATCCCCGGGACTAGCGGGGAGGCGGAGCGCAGATACGCAGTATTTT.

This chain links TRBV12-3 or TRBV12-4 with TRBJ2-7; TRBD1 is a possible D gene (6 bases). Trimming removed 5 bases at V and 11 bases at J, with 10 bases between. This CDR3 region has 10 residues. The CDR3 sequence: CASSLGQKYF. Here the CDR3 DNA reads TGTGCCAGCAGTCTCGGACAGAAGTACTTC.

V is TRBV5-1 and J is TRBJ1-4; D not resolved. V was clipped by 0 bases and J by 10 bases, with 16 bases between them. CDR3 size: 15 residues. Germline V CDR1 and CDR2: SGHRS, YFSETQ. The CDR3 reads CASSLGDGLPAKLFF. The CDR3 DNA follows: TGCGCCAGCAGCTTGGGCGACGGCCTTCCTGCAAAACTGTTTTTT.

The V gene is TRBV14, the J gene TRBJ1-4; 11 nucleotides line up with TRBD1. With 3 bases clipped from V and 0 bases from J, the junction kept 6 bases outside the gene matches. Germline values: CDR1 SGHDN, CDR2 FVKESK. This CDR3 has 18 amino acids. This CDR3 is CASSHRTGGTTTNEKLFF. CDR3 bases: TGTGCCAGCAGCCACCGGACAGGGGGCACCACAACTAATGAAAAACTGTTTTTT.

This clonotype came up a few times. The chain recombines TRBV25-1 with TRBJ2-5, with 7 bases that match TRBD1. V trimming: 3 bases; J trimming: 2 bases; junction bases outside the gene matches: 6. CDR1 MGHDK and CDR2 SYGVNS come from the germline V gene. CDR3 length: 15 amino acids. The DNA of the CDR3 is TGTGCCAGCAGTGAGACAGGGTGGTATCAAGAGACCCAGTACTTC. The encoded protein is CASSETGWYQETQYF.